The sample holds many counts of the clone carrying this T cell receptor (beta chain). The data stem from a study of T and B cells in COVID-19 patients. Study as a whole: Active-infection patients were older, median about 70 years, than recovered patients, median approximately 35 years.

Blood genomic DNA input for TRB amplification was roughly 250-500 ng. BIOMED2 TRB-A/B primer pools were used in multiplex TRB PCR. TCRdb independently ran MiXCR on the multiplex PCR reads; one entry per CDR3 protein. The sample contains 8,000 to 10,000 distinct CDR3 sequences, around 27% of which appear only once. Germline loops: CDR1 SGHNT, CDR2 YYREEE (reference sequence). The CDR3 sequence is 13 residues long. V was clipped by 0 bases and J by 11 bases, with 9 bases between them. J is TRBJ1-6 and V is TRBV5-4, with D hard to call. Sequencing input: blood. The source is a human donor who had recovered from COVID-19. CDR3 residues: CASSLEDGTPLHF. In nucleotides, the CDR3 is TGTGCCAGCAGCTTGGAAGATGGGACACCCCTCCACTTT.